The 13 T cell receptor beta chains below all came from one sample that was sequenced in a study of blood T cell repertoires in COVID-19. Profiling relied on immunoSEQ multiplex PCR, and the TCRdb table lists in-frame clones only, not all of them. The sample holds about 220,000 clones, roughly 89% seen once. The specimen was PBMCs or T cells enriched from blood (not recorded which). These receptors were taken from a woman in her thirties or forties with acute COVID-19.

The V and J genes are TRBV9 and TRBJ1-1; TRBD1 agrees at 9 bases. CDR3 length: 19 amino acids. The germline CDR1 and CDR2 sequences are SGDLS and YYNGEE. Unmatched junction bases numbered 16, after V lost 0 bases and J lost 4 bases. In nucleotides, the CDR3 is TGTGCCAGCAGCGTAGGCCCCCACAGGGGGCAGGAGAAGGGCACTGAAGCTTTCTTT. Its protein is CASSVGPHRGQEKGTEAFF.

The CDR3 DNA reads as TGCGCCAGCAGCCAAGATAGCGGGGGGTACAATGAGCAGTTCTTC. This translates into CASSQDSGGYNEQFF. The rearrangement uses TRBV4-3 and TRBJ2-1, with 10 bases identical to TRBD2. V trimming: 0 bases; J trimming: 4 bases; junction bases outside the gene matches: 0. Germline-derived CDR1 and CDR2 are LGHNA and YSLEER. This CDR3 is built from 15 residues.

The gene calls are TRBV7-8 and TRBJ2-7, with a weak D call TRBD1 (5 bases). The CDR3 has 17 residues. The germline CDR1 and CDR2 sequences are SGHVS and FQNEAQ. Trimming removed 2 bases from V and 7 bases from J, with 24 bases in between. CDR3 loop: CASSLLSAGPLSREQYF. In nucleotides, the CDR3 is TGTGCCAGCAGCTTACTCTCTGCAGGGCCACTATCTAGGGAGCAGTACTTC.

V is TRBV18 and J is TRBJ2-1, with 7 bases identical to TRBD1. The CDR3 has 16 amino acids. The germline V gene has CDR1 KGHSH and CDR2 LQKENI. V trimming: 8 bases; J trimming: 0 bases; junction bases outside the gene matches: 10. The DNA of the CDR3 is TGTGCCAGCACCCAAAGGGGACAGAGCTCCTACAATGAGCAGTTCTTC. Its protein is CASTQRGQSSYNEQFF.

This rearrangement joins TRBV12-1 to TRBJ2-1; the table names TRBD1, a call not compared with the DNA. TRBV12-1 is given as a pseudogene. CDR3 size: 14 residues. Written as DNA, the CDR3 is TGTGCCAGCAGCTTCTCGGGACAGGTCGATGAGCAGTTCTTC. Translating gives CASSFSGQVDEQFF.

The chain recombines TRBV7-9 with TRBJ2-7, with 9 bases lining up with TRBD1. V lost 0 bases and J lost 1; bases outside the gene matches: 4. The CDR3 totals 16 residues. Germline lookup yields CDR1 SEHNR and CDR2 FQNEAQ (reference sequence). The DNA of the CDR3 is TGTGCCAGCAGCTTAGCAGCCGGGACAGGGTCCTACGAGCAGTACTTC. Residues: CASSLAAGTGSYEQYF.

The chain recombines TRBV9 with TRBJ2-2; possible D gene TRBD1, 5 bases. The CDR3 extends over 15 amino acids. In germline, CDR1 is SGDLS, CDR2 YYNGEE. The V and J ends lost 3 bases and 2 bases respectively, with 11 bases between them. The CDR3 protein is CASSDRQQNTGELFF. CDR3 in DNA: TGTGCCAGCAGCGACCGACAGCAAAACACCGGGGAGCTGTTTTTT.

This clone was observed a few times. The rearrangement links TRBV5-5 to TRBJ1-5; D is uncertain. Trimming took 0 bases from V and 7 from J, leaving 11 bases between them. CDR3 length equals 14 residues. The germline CDR1 and CDR2 sequences are SGHKS and YYEKEE (reference sequence). CDR3 protein: CASSLGSSGQPQHF. The CDR3 DNA sequence: TGTGCCAGCAGCTTGGGATCATCGGGGCAGCCCCAGCATTTT.

V and J are TRBV9 and TRBJ2-2; 9 bases agree with TRBD2. CDR3 length: 18 residues. V lost 0 bases, J lost 3 bases, and 9 bases stayed unmatched. The germline gives CDR1 SGDLS, CDR2 YYNGEE. The CDR3 reads CASSVAPTSGAYTGELFF. CDR3 in DNA: TGTGCCAGCAGCGTAGCGCCGACTAGCGGAGCCTACACCGGGGAGCTGTTTTTT.

This clone was seen a handful of times. CDR3 region: CASSRVPGSNQPQHF. As DNA, the CDR3 is TGTGCCAGCAGCCGAGTTCCAGGGAGCAATCAGCCCCAGCATTTT. The chain links TRBV3-1 (or the pseudogene TRBV3-2) to TRBJ1-5; maybe TRBD1 (5 bases). The germline V and J ends were trimmed by 4 bases and 1 base, with 11 bases remaining between them. The CDR3 spans 15 residues. The V gene's germline CDR1 is LGHDT and CDR2 YNNKEL (reference sequence).

CDR3 residues: CASSEPRNARNTEAFF. The CDR3 DNA reads TGCGCCAGCAGTGAGCCTAGAAACGCCCGGAACACTGAAGCTTTCTTT. This chain connects TRBV10-2 to TRBJ1-1; D call uncertain. Trimming cost V 2 bases and J 1 base, with 14 bases left between them. From germline, CDR1 is WSHSY and CDR2 SAAADI. This CDR3 is built from 16 residues.

V gene TRBV30 combines with J gene TRBJ1-2; D gene ambiguous. Trimming cost V 2 bases and J 4 bases, with 23 bases left between them. Germline V gene data show CDR1 as GTSNPN and CDR2 as SVGIG (reference sequence). The CDR3 totals 17 residues. The CDR3 nucleotides are TGTGCCTGGAGTCCCTCCCCGCCCGGGATACCCGCCTATGGCTACACCTTC. It specifies CAWSPSPPGIPAYGYTF.

The rearrangement links TRBV6-5 to TRBJ2-1; 7 nucleotides match TRBD2. This CDR3 has 15 residues. With 6 bases clipped from V and 4 bases from J, the junction kept 9 bases outside the gene matches. Germline loops: CDR1 MNHEY, CDR2 SVGAGI. CDR3 bases: TGTGCCAGCAGGAAGGGAGGGAGTGGGTACAATGAGCAGTTCTTC. It codes for CASRKGGSGYNEQFF.